This T cell receptor (beta chain) was captured by sequencing in a study of cytomegalovirus exposure and HLA in healthy donors. Germline-derived CDR1 and CDR2 are LNHNV and YYDKDF (reference sequence). The CDR3 contains 19 residues. Deletions cut 1 base from V and 2 bases from J, with 23 bases between. The PCR ran on 60 Vbeta and 13 Jbeta primers. Libraries were prepared by immunoSEQ multiplex PCR; TCRdb keeps only in-frame clonotypes and omits some of them. The repertoire holds 150,000 or so clones, roughly 80% seen once, with around 2.4% in the top ten. Comments on this clone: Its antigen is currently unknown.

Whole-study results and caveats: The availability of immune exposure information extended only to CMV serostatus.

The sequenced material came from PBMCs. The TCR sequence derives from a female donor in good health and CMV-seronegative. The V gene is TRBV15, the J gene TRBJ1-2, with TRBD1 as a possible D gene (6 bases). The CDR3 loop is CATSRVVSDKTGLNYGYTF. CDR3 coding DNA: TGTGCCACCAGCAGAGTCGTCTCTGACAAGACAGGCCTCAACTATGGCTACACCTTC.